Each of the 19 T cell receptor beta chains below was sequenced from the same sample in a study of T cells after yellow fever vaccination. TCRdb recomputed calls from the 5' RACE reads with MiXCR, one row per CDR3 protein. The table lists 300,000 to 450,000 distinct CDR3 sequences, roughly 8.6% of them singletons. Sample: PBMCs, taken around 45 days after the first yellow fever vaccination. The receptors were gathered from a man aged 18 to 29 who received the YFV17D yellow fever vaccine.

This clonotype was picked up many times. The V call is TRBV5-1, the J call TRBJ2-1; D remains ambiguous. Germline CDR1 reads SGHRS; CDR2 reads YFSETQ. The CDR3 spans 11 residues. V dropped 1 base and J dropped 9 bases, with 5 bases sitting between them. The CDR3 protein is CASSLQREQFF. CDR3 sequence (DNA): TGCGCCAGCAGCTTGCAGCGTGAGCAGTTCTTC. The full variable domain, completed using reference TRBV5-1 and TRBJ2-1, is KAGVTQTPRYLIKTRGQQVTLSCSPISGHRSVSWYQQTPGQGLQFLFEYFSETQRNKGNFPGRFSGRQFSNSRSEMNVSTLELGDSALYLCASSLQREQFFGPGTRLTVL.

This clonotype was counted at least ten times. CDR3 amino acids: CASSQDTGESYNEQFF. The CDR3, as DNA: TGTGCCAGCAGCCAAGATACGGGGGAATCCTACAATGAGCAGTTCTTC. The chain uses TRBV4-2 and TRBJ2-1, with D maybe TRBD2 (6 bases). The germline gives CDR1 LGHNA, CDR2 YNFKEQ. The CDR3 contains 16 residues. The V gene lost 0 bases and the J gene lost 1 base, with 10 bases spanning the gap.

This clonotype was counted ten times or more. V usage is TRBV7-2 and J usage is TRBJ2-3, with 14 bases identical to TRBD2. V was clipped by 3 bases and J by 5 bases; unmatched bases: 7. The CDR3 spans 17 residues. CDR1 is SGHTA and CDR2 is FQGNSA in the germline V gene. CDR3 nucleotides: TGTGCCAGCAGCTTTGGACTAGCGGGGGGCCGTGGAGATACGCAGTATTTT. It encodes CASSFGLAGGRGDTQYF.

Here the CDR3 reads CASTSGRRGWNEKLFF. Here the CDR3 DNA reads TGTGCCAGCACCTCCGGGAGGCGGGGGTGGAATGAAAAACTGTTTTTT. The rearrangement uses TRBV12-3 or TRBV12-4 and TRBJ1-4, with D maybe TRBD1 (5 bases). This CDR3 is 16 amino acids long. Trimming stripped 7 bases from V and 5 bases from J, with 20 bases between.

V and J are TRBV11-2 and TRBJ2-3, with a weak D call TRBD1 (5 bases). Germline assignment: CDR1 SGHAT and CDR2 FQNNGV. This CDR3 contains 14 residues. V was clipped by 1 base and J by 3 bases, with 8 bases between them. DNA for the CDR3: TGTGCCAGCAGCTTAGGACAGCTTACAGATACGCAGTATTTT. Its protein product is CASSLGQLTDTQYF.

This clonotype was counted a few times. The chain joins TRBV7-2 to TRBJ1-6, with D possibly matching TRBD1 (6 bases). Germline CDR1 is SGHTA and CDR2 is FQGNSA. The CDR3 runs 14 residues. V lost 5 bases to trimming and J lost 10 bases, with 15 bases between them. The CDR3 nucleotides are TGTGCCAGCAGCAATGACAGGTCGTGGTCACCCCTCCACTTT. Translating it yields CASSNDRSWSPLHF.

The chain employs TRBV6-5 and TRBJ2-3; 8 positions match TRBD2. J lost 1 base, V lost 2 bases, and 2 bases had no gene match. Germline V gene lookup returns CDR1 MNHEY and CDR2 SVGAGI. The CDR3 totals 15 residues. CDR3: CASSYLGGGTDTQYF. The CDR3 DNA is TGTGCCAGCAGTTACCTCGGGGGGGGCACAGATACGCAGTATTTT.

The V and J genes are TRBV5-1 and TRBJ2-7; TRBD2 might be the D (6 bases). Trimming pared 5 bases from V and 6 bases from J, leaving 15 bases between. This CDR3 is built from 13 residues. Germline lookup yields CDR1 SGHRS and CDR2 YFSETQ. CDR3 DNA: TGCGCCAGCAGAACATCTCAGGGAGGCGAGCAGTACTTC. This codes for CASRTSQGGEQYF.

In its sample, this clonotype was seen a few times. The chain couples TRBV4-1 to TRBJ1-2, with TRBD1 matching 7 bases. J lost 3 bases, V lost 3 bases, and 4 bases had no gene match. CDR1 and CDR2 (germline): MGHRA, YSYEKL. This CDR3 comprises 14 residues. CDR3 amino acids: CASSHGQDDYGYTF. CDR3 sequence (DNA): TGCGCCAGCAGCCACGGACAGGATGACTATGGCTACACCTTC.

This clonotype was recorded a few times. V and J are TRBV4-1 and TRBJ2-7; 8 positions agree with TRBD2. The CDR3 consists of 15 residues. Germline lookup yields CDR1 MGHRA and CDR2 YSYEKL. The J segment lost 4 bases and the V segment lost 3 bases, leaving 8 bases of the junction unmatched. Written as DNA, the CDR3 is TGCGCCAGCAGCCATAGGTCGGGGGGGTATTACGAGCAGTACTTC. Its protein product is CASSHRSGGYYEQYF.

The chain joins TRBV20-1 to TRBJ1-1; D remains ambiguous. This CDR3 is 11 amino acids long. Trimming took off 1 base at V and 11 bases at J, with 11 bases between the two ends. Per germline, CDR1 DFQATT and CDR2 SNEGSKA (reference sequence). CDR3 in amino acids: CSARVGGQAFF. Written as DNA, the CDR3 is TGCAGTGCTAGAGTTGGCGGCCAGGCTTTCTTT.

This clonotype was counted between two and nine times. The CDR3 loop reads CASSLDPGWDTEAFF. As DNA, the CDR3 is TGCGCCAGCAGCTTGGACCCGGGGTGGGACACTGAAGCTTTCTTT. The V and J genes are TRBV5-1 and TRBJ1-1, with D unresolved. V was cut by 0 bases and J by 3 bases, with 12 bases left in between. The germline V gene has CDR1 SGHRS and CDR2 YFSETQ. The CDR3 spans 15 residues.

At least ten counts were recorded for this clonotype. The V call is TRBV12-3 or TRBV12-4, the J call TRBJ1-3, with D unclear. The CDR3 is 14 amino acids. V lost 7 bases and J 2 bases, leaving 12 bases between the germline ends. CDR3 in amino acids: CASKDIHPGNTIYF. In DNA form, the CDR3 reads TGTGCCAGCAAGGATATACACCCTGGAAACACCATATATTTT.

This clonotype was picked up a small number of times. The chain combines TRBV7-6 with TRBJ2-3; 7 positions agree with TRBD2. Unmatched junction bases numbered 24, after V lost 1 base and J lost 8 bases. CDR1 SGHVS and CDR2 FNYEAQ come from the germline V gene. The CDR3 has 20 amino acids. CDR3: CASSLEAAWPSGEGLRTQYF. The CDR3, as DNA: TGTGCCAGCAGCTTAGAGGCGGCCTGGCCGAGCGGGGAAGGCCTGCGTACGCAGTATTTT.

The chain combines TRBV19 with TRBJ2-4; 9 bases are a match to TRBD2. V lost 7 bases to trimming and J lost 0 bases; unmatched junction nucleotides: 7. This CDR3 comprises 16 residues. Germline loops: CDR1 LNHDA, CDR2 SQIVND (reference sequence). For the CDR3, the DNA is TGTGCCAGTACCCTCCCTAGCGGGGTAGCCAAAAACATTCAGTACTTC. Residues: CASTLPSGVAKNIQYF. Using reference TRBV19 and TRBJ2-4 for the parts outside the CDR3, the full variable domain is DGGITQSPKYLFRKEGQNVTLSCEQNLNHDAMYWYRQDPGQGLRLIYYSQIVNDFQKGDIAEGYSVSREKKESFPLTVTSAQKNPTAFYLCASTLPSGVAKNIQYFGAGTRLSVL.

This clonotype has only a few counts. This chain connects TRBV5-6 to TRBJ2-7; 9 nucleotides match TRBD1. CDR3 length: 13 amino acids. The germline V gene encodes CDR1 SGHDT and CDR2 YYEEEE. Trimming removed 5 bases from V and 6 bases from J; junction bases left unmatched: 6. In DNA form, the CDR3 reads TGTGCCAGCAGTTGGACAGGGGACAGCGAGCAGTACGTC. The encoded protein is CASSWTGDSEQYV.

A few counts support this clonotype. The V and J genes are TRBV12-3 or TRBV12-4 and TRBJ1-1; D unclear. The ends were cut back, 6 bases at V and 7 bases at J, with 12 bases in the middle. The CDR3 runs 12 residues. The CDR3 loop reads CASSPPGLEAFF. CDR3 nucleotides: TGTGCCAGCAGCCCCCCTGGGCTTGAAGCTTTCTTT.

This clonotype occurred a few times. The chain has TRBV24-1 and TRBJ2-1, with 7 bases that match TRBD1. The germline CDR1 and CDR2 sequences are KGHDR and SFDVKD. The length of the CDR3 is 16 residues. V trimming: 4 bases; J trimming: 2 bases; junction bases outside the gene matches: 7. CDR3 amino acids: CATSDPNRGPYNEQFF. CDR3 sequence (DNA): TGTGCCACCAGTGACCCGAACAGGGGCCCCTACAATGAGCAGTTCTTC.

The chain couples TRBV7-2 to TRBJ1-3; a possible D gene is TRBD1 (5 bases). The CDR3 has 13 residues. Per the germline V gene, CDR1 is SGHTA and CDR2 is FQGNSA. The germline V and J ends were trimmed by 3 bases and 7 bases, with 10 bases remaining between them. The CDR3 sequence: CASSLIPGNTIYF. In DNA, the CDR3 is TGTGCCAGCAGCTTGATACCAGGGAACACCATATATTTT.